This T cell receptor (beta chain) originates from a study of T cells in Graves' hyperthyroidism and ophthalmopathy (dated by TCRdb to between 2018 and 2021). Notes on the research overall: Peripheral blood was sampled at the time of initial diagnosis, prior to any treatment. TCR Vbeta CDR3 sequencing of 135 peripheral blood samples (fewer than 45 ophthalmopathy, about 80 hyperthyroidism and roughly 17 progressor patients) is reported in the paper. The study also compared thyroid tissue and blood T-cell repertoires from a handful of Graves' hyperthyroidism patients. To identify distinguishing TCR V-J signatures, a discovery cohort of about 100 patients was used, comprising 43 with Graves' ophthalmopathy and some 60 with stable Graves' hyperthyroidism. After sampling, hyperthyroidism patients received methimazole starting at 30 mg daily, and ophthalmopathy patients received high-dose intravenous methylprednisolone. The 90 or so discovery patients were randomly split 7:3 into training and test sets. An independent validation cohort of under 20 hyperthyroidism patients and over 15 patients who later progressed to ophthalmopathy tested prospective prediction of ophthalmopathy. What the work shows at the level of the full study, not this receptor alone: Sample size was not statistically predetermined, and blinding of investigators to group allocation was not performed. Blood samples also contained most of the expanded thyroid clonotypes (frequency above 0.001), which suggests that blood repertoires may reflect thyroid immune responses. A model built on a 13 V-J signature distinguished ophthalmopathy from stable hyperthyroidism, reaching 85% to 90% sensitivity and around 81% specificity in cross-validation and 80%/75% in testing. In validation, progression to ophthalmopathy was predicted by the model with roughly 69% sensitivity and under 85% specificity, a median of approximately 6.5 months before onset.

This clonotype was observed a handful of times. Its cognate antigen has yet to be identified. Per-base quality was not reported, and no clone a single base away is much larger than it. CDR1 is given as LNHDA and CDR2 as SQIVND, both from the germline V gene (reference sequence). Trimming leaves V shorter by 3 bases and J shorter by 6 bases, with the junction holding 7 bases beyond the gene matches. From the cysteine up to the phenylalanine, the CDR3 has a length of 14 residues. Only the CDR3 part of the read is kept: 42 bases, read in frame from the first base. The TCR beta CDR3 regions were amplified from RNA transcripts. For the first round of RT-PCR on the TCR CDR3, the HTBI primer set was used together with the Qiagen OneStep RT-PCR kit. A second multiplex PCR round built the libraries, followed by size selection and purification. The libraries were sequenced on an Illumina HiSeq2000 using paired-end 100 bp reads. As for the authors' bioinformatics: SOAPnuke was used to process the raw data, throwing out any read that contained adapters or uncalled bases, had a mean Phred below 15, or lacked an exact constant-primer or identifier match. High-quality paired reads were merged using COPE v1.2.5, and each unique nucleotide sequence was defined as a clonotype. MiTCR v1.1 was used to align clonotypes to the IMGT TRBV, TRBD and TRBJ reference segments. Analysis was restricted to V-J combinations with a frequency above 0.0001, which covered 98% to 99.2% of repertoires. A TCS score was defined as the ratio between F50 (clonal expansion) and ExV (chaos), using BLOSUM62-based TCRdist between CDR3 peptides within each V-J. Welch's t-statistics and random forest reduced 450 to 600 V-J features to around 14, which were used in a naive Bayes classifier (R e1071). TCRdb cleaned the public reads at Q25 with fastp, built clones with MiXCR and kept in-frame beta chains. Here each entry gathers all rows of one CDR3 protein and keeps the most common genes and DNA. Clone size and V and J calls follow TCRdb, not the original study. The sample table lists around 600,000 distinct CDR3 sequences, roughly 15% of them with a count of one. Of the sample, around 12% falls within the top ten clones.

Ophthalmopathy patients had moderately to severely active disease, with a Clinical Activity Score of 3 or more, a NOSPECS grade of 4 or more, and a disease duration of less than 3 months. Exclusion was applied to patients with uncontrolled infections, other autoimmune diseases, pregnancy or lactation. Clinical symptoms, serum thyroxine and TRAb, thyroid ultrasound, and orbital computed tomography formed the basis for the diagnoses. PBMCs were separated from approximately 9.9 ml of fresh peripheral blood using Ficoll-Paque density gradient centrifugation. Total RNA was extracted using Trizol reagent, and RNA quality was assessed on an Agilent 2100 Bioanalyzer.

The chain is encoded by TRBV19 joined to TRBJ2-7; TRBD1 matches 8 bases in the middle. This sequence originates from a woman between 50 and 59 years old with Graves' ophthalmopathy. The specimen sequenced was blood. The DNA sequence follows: TGTGCCAGTAGTATCAGGGGGCGCAAGTCCGAGCAGTACTTC. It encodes CASSIRGRKSEQYF.